This TCR beta chain is from a study of blood T cell repertoires in COVID-19. Measured with immunoSEQ multiplex PCR; TCRdb has only the in-frame clones, and not every one. This table holds about 150,000 clones, 75% to 90% found once. CDR1 is SQVTM and CDR2 is ANQGSEA in the germline V gene. Trimming took 6 bases from V and 4 from J; bases not matched to a gene: 3. The CDR3 consists of 12 residues. As for this clone: The sample carries other DNA sequences with the same CDR3.

The rearrangement links TRBV29-1 to TRBJ1-2; the match to TRBD1 covers 9 bases. This TCR derives from a man aged 55 to 69 with acute or convalescent COVID-19. The specimen sequenced was peripheral blood. The CDR3 nucleotides are TGCAGCGTCGCGGGACAGGGCTATGGCTACACCTTC. This translates into CSVAGQGYGYTF.